The clone carrying this T cell receptor (beta chain) was counted ten times or more. This entry is derived from a study of T cells in Graves' hyperthyroidism and ophthalmopathy. This CDR3 comprises 12 residues. V lost 6 bases and J lost 2; bases outside the gene matches: 2. CDR1 and CDR2 from the germline V gene are GTSNPN and SVGIG (reference sequence). Amplification of TCR beta CDR3 regions was performed using RNA transcripts as template. First-round RT-PCR targeting the TCR CDR3 was performed with the HTBI primer set. TCRdb called the multiplex PCR reads again in MiXCR, with one record for every CDR3 protein. The sample has 300,000 to 400,000 distinct CDR3 sequences, approximately 15% seen once; the top ten hold roughly 11%.

The specimen was blood. The chain joins TRBV30 to TRBJ1-2; 8 bases are a match to TRBD1. The TCR sequence derives from a woman aged 55-69 years with Graves' hyperthyroidism. CDR3 amino acids: CACRGPNYGYTF. The CDR3 DNA sequence: TGTGCCTGCAGGGGGCCGAACTATGGCTACACCTTC.